This TCR beta chain emerged from a study of patients and donors after allogeneic stem cell transplantation. TCRdb processed the RT-PCR reads anew with MiXCR; each CDR3 protein has one entry. The table lists roughly 190,000 distinct CDR3 sequences, around two fifths of them singletons, with about 35% in the top ten. Germline V CDR1 and CDR2: MNHEY, SVGAGI. V shed 4 bases and J shed 0 bases, with 13 bases lying between them. The CDR3 is 17 amino acids. In this sample, this clonotype turned up many times. The source is a human donor who was either an allogeneic HSCT recipient or a stem cell or donor lymphocyte infusion donor (not recorded which). It is not recorded whose cells these are; they may come from a transplant donor. This sequence joins TRBV6-5 and TRBJ2-6; D not resolved. Source material: blood, either unsorted or a sorted T cell fraction (not recorded which). The CDR3: CASSSSPSNSGANVLTF. In DNA form, the CDR3 reads TGTGCCAGCAGTTCCAGCCCATCAAACTCTGGGGCCAACGTCCTGACTTTC.